This entry lists 18 T cell receptor beta chains sequenced from one sample in a study of cytomegalovirus exposure and HLA in healthy donors. Primers included in the PCR were 60 Vbeta and 13 Jbeta primers. Sequencing was performed with immunoSEQ multiplex PCR; in TCRdb, only in-frame clones are kept and a portion is missing. The table includes about 99,000 clones, 65% to 85% detected once. Sequenced sample: PBMCs. All receptors derive from a man aged 35-49 years in good health and CMV-seronegative.

The CDR3 reads CASSFSGGALETQYF. DNA for the CDR3: TGTGCCAGCAGCTTCTCCGGAGGGGCATTAGAGACCCAGTACTTC. The V gene is TRBV7-9, the J gene TRBJ2-5, with D perhaps TRBD2 (6 bases). The CDR3 contains 15 residues. Germline V gene data show CDR1 as SEHNR and CDR2 as FQNEAQ (reference sequence). Trimming stripped 3 bases from V and 4 bases from J, with 15 bases between. Using reference TRBV7-9 and TRBJ2-5 for the parts outside the CDR3, the full variable domain is DTGVSQNPRHKITKRGQNVTFRCDPISEHNRLYWYRQTLGQGPEFLTYFQNEAQLEKSRLLSDRFSAERPKGSFSTLEIQRTEQGDSAMYLCASSFSGGALETQYFGPGTRLLVL.

This chain joins TRBV7-9 and TRBJ1-2, with 7 bases fitting TRBD1. Trimming took 2 bases from V and 7 from J; bases not matched to a gene: 10. CDR1 and CDR2 from the germline V gene are SEHNR and FQNEAQ (reference sequence). The CDR3 spans 15 residues. The CDR3 coding sequence is TGTGCCAGCAGCTTATTTGACAGGGCCCAGGGTGGCTACACCTTC. This sequence encodes CASSLFDRAQGGYTF.

The chain uses TRBV5-1 and TRBJ2-1; TRBD1 agrees at 7 bases. Germline values: CDR1 SGHRS, CDR2 YFSETQ. After removal of 1 base from V and 7 bases from J, the junction contained 2 bases not matched to a gene. CDR3 size: 13 residues. The CDR3 protein is CASSLTGANEQFF. The CDR3 DNA sequence: TGCGCCAGCAGCTTGACAGGGGCTAATGAGCAGTTCTTC.

This chain links TRBV7-8 with TRBJ1-5, with D possibly being TRBD1 (5 bases). The CDR3 sequence is 16 residues long. In germline, CDR1 is SGHVS, CDR2 FQNEAQ. Trimming left V 1 base short and J 2 bases short, with 12 bases between. CDR3 sequence: CASSLGARGGNQPQHF. CDR3 bases: TGTGCCAGCAGCTTAGGAGCTAGGGGTGGCAATCAGCCCCAGCATTTT.

This sequence joins TRBV19 and TRBJ2-1, with TRBD1 identical over 8 bases. CDR1 is LNHDA, CDR2 SQIVND, per germline (reference sequence). J was trimmed by 4 bases and V by 3 bases; bases with no gene match: 8. CDR3 length: 16 amino acids. Here the CDR3 reads CASSIVQGARYNEQFF. The DNA of the CDR3 is TGTGCCAGTAGTATTGTTCAGGGGGCGCGTTACAATGAGCAGTTCTTC.

This chain connects TRBV5-1 to TRBJ2-3; 7 bases are shared with TRBD1. Unmatched junction bases numbered 8, after V lost 3 bases and J lost 1 base. The CDR3 covers 16 residues. Germline V CDR1 and CDR2: SGHRS, YFSETQ. CDR3 bases: TGCGCCAGCAGCTCACTAGGACAGGTCGGCACAGATACGCAGTATTTT. Translation: CASSSLGQVGTDTQYF.

The chain employs TRBV19 and TRBJ2-5; 10 bases are a match to TRBD2. J was trimmed by 2 bases and V by 2 bases; bases with no gene match: 5. Germline CDR1 and CDR2: LNHDA and SQIVND (reference sequence). This CDR3 contains 16 residues. Here the CDR3 reads CASSIKSSGRQETQYF. DNA of the CDR3: TGTGCCAGTAGTATAAAGTCTAGCGGGAGACAAGAGACCCAGTACTTC.

The chain recombines TRBV13 with TRBJ2-7; TRBD2 matches 11 bases. This CDR3 spans 18 amino acids. The germline V gene encodes CDR1 PRHDT and CDR2 FYEKMQ (reference sequence). The ends lost 5 bases at V and 7 bases at J; junction bases unmatched: 19. The CDR3 loop reads CASSTSGLAGLSTREQYF. The CDR3 DNA reads TGTGCCAGCAGCACGTCCGGACTAGCGGGTCTCTCCACGCGAGAGCAGTACTTC. Using reference TRBV13 and TRBJ2-7 for the parts outside the CDR3, the full variable domain is AAGVIQSPRHLIKEKRETATLKCYPIPRHDTVYWYQQGPGQDPQFLISFYEKMQSDKGSIPDRFSAQQFSDYHSELNMSSLELGDSALYFCASSTSGLAGLSTREQYFGPGTRLTVT.

A single count supports this clone. This chain links TRBV7-9 with TRBJ2-7, with TRBD1 matching 9 bases. Germline V CDR1 and CDR2: SEHNR, FQNEAQ (reference sequence). V lost 4 bases to trimming and J lost 0 bases; unmatched junction nucleotides: 4. The CDR3 contains 15 residues. The CDR3 reads CASSSDRGSSYEQYF. The CDR3 DNA follows: TGTGCCAGCAGCTCCGACAGGGGGAGCTCCTACGAGCAGTACTTC.

The chain has TRBV28 and TRBJ1-2, with a tentative D call TRBD1 (6 bases). Trimming removed 5 bases at V and 5 bases at J, with 15 bases between. The CDR3 is 14 residues long. The germline CDR1 and CDR2 sequences are MDHEN and SYDVKM. The CDR3 region has the DNA TGTGCCAGCAGTGGGGCAGGGGTAGGATATGGCTACACCTTC. Its protein is CASSGAGVGYGYTF.

V usage is TRBV19 and J usage is TRBJ1-1; no firm D call. The CDR3 is 12 amino acids. V was clipped by 10 bases and J by 1 base, with 10 bases between them. Per the germline V gene, CDR1 is LNHDA and CDR2 is SQIVND (reference sequence). CDR3 region: CATATANTEAFF. CDR3 DNA sequence: TGTGCCACCGCTACCGCGAACACTGAAGCTTTCTTT.

This sequence joins TRBV2 and TRBJ2-1; D remains unclear. The CDR3 extends over 14 amino acids. V lost 4 bases and J 4 bases, leaving 11 bases between the germline ends. Germline loops: CDR1 SNHLY, CDR2 FYNNEI. CDR3 nucleotides: TGTGCCAGCAGTGGAGACACCTTATACAATGAGCAGTTCTTC. As protein: CASSGDTLYNEQFF.

This clone has only a few counts. J is TRBJ1-1 and V is TRBV18; unclear D gene. V dropped 0 bases and J dropped 4 bases, with 6 bases sitting between them. CDR1 is KGHSH, CDR2 LQKENI, per germline. This CDR3 region has 13 residues. In DNA, the CDR3 is TGTGCCAGCTCACCACCTTCCAGCACTGAAGCTTTCTTT. Its protein is CASSPPSSTEAFF. The variable domain in full, with the rest retrieved from reference TRBV18 and TRBJ1-1, is NAGVMQNPRHLVRRRGQEARLRCSPMKGHSHVYWYRQLPEEGLKFMVYLQKENIIDESGMPKERFSAEFPKEGPSILRIQQVVRGDSAAYFCASSPPSSTEAFFGQGTRLTVV.

V and J are TRBV5-4 and TRBJ1-6; TRBD1 matches 9 bases. Germline CDR1 SGHNT, CDR2 YYREEE (reference sequence). The trim removed 3 bases at V and 9 bases at J, leaving 4 bases unmatched. The CDR3 loop spans 14 amino acids. CDR3 bases: TGTGCCAGCAGCTCCGGGACAGGGTTTTCACCCCTCCACTTT. It encodes CASSSGTGFSPLHF. Drawing the rest from reference TRBV5-4 and TRBJ1-6, the complete variable domain is ETGVTQSPTHLIKTRGQQVTLRCSSQSGHNTVSWYQQALGQGPQFIFQYYREEENGRGNFPPRFSGLQFPNYSSELNVNALELDDSALYLCASSSGTGFSPLHFGNGTRLTVT.

V gene TRBV15 combines with J gene TRBJ2-7; D gene ambiguous. V lost 0 bases and J lost 2, with 17 bases in between. The CDR3 extends over 17 amino acids. CDR1 and CDR2 from the germline V gene are LNHNV and YYDKDF (reference sequence). The CDR3 region has the DNA TGTGCCACCAGCAGAGATCCGCCAGAGGCGGTTCCCTACGAGCAGTACTTC. Encoded protein: CATSRDPPEAVPYEQYF. Full variable domain (outside the CDR3, taken from reference TRBV15 and TRBJ2-7): DAMVIQNPRYQVTQFGKPVTLSCSQTLNHNVMYWYQQKSSQAPKLLFHYYDKDFNNEADTPDNFQSRRPNTSFCFLDIRSPGLGDTAMYLCATSRDPPEAVPYEQYFGPGTRLTVT.

J is TRBJ2-5 and V is TRBV28; 8 nucleotides line up with TRBD2. CDR3 length: 15 amino acids. Germline CDR1 MDHEN, CDR2 SYDVKM. V lost 6 bases to trimming and J lost 4 bases; unmatched junction nucleotides: 10. DNA for the CDR3: TGTGCCAGCAGCTCCCCCACCGGGGGGGGAGAGACCCAGTACTTC. It translates to CASSSPTGGGETQYF.

In this sample, this clone turned up once. The gene calls are TRBV28 and TRBJ1-1; 8 nucleotides line up with TRBD1. The CDR3 totals 16 residues. CDR1 is MDHEN, CDR2 SYDVKM, per germline. V lost 6 bases, J lost 5 bases, and 14 bases stayed unmatched. CDR3: CASSLIPRGQGTEAFF. In nucleotides, the CDR3 is TGTGCCAGCAGCCTGATCCCCAGGGGGCAGGGGACTGAAGCTTTCTTT.

This chain connects TRBV2 to TRBJ1-1, with a tentative D call TRBD1 (5 bases). The germline V and J ends were trimmed by 6 bases and 7 bases, with 27 bases remaining between them. Germline V gene lookup returns CDR1 SNHLY and CDR2 FYNNEI. The CDR3 is 17 residues long. CDR3 in amino acids: CASRYEAPPGLRSEAFF. The CDR3 nucleotides are TGTGCCAGCAGATACGAGGCCCCTCCGGGACTGAGAAGTGAAGCTTTCTTT.